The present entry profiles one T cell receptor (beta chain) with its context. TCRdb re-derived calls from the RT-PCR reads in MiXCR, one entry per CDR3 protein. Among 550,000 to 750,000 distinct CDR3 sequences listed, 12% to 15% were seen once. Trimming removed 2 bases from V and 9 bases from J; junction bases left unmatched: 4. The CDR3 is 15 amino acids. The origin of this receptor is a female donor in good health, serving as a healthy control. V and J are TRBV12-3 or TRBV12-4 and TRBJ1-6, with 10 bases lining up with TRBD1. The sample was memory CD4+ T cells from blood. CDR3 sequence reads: CASSLRQGASSPLHF. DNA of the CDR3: TGTGCCAGCAGTTTAAGACAGGGGGCTAGTTCACCCCTCCACTTT.